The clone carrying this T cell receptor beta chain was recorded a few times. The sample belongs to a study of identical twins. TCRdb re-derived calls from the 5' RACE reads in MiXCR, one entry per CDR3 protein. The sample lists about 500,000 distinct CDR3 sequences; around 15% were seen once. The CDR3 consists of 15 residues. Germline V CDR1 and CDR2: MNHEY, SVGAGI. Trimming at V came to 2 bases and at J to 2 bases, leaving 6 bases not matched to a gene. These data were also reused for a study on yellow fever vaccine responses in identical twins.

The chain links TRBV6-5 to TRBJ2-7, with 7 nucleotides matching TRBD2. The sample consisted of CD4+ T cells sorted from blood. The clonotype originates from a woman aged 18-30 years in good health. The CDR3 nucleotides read TGTGCCAGCAGTTACGAGGCCGGGGGGACCTACGAGCAGTACTTC. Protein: CASSYEAGGTYEQYF.